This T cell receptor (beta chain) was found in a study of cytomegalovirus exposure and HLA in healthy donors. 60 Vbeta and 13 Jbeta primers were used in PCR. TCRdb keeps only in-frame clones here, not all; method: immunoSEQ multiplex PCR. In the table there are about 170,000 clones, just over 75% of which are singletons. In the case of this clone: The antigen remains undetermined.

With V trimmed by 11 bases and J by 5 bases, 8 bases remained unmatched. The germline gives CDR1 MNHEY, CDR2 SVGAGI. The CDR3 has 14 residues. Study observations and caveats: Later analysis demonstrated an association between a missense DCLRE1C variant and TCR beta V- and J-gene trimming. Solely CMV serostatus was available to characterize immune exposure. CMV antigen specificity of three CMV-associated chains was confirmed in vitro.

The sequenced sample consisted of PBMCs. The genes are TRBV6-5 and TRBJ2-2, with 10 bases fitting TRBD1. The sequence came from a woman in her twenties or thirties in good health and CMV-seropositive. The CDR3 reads CAPAGQGGTGELFF. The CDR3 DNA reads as TGTGCCCCGGCCGGACAGGGGGGAACCGGGGAGCTGTTTTTT.